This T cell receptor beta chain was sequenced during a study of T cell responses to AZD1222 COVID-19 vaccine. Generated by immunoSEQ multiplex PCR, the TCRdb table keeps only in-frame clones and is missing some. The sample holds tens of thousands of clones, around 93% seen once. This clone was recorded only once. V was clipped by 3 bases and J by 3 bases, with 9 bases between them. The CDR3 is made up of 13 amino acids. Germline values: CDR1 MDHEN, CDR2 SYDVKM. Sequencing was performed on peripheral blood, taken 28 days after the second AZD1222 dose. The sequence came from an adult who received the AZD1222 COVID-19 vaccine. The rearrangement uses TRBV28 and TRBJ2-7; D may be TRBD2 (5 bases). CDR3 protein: CASSFRGNYEQYF. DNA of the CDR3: TGTGCCAGCAGTTTTCGAGGGAACTACGAGCAGTACTTC.